The clone carrying this TCR beta chain appeared once. The sample comes from a study of PD-L1 blockade in urothelial cancer. Across the study: T cells were recovered from blood samples at a median of approximately 150,000.

Profiled with immunoSEQ multiplex PCR; TCRdb holds only in-frame clones, not every one. The sample comprises some 25,000 clones, 70% to 90% of which are singletons, and around 32% rests with the top ten. This CDR3 is 13 amino acids long. V was shortened by 0 bases and J by 5 bases, with 7 bases between the two germline ends. Germline loops: CDR1 MNHNS, CDR2 SASEGT. The chain joins TRBV6-1 to TRBJ1-2; D is ambiguous. The sample was PBMCs, taken around atezolizumab (anti-PD-L1) treatment. The source of this sequence is a man aged 60 to 75 with urothelial cancer. The CDR3, as DNA: TGTGCCAGCAGTGAAGCGAGAGGGTATGGCTACACCTTC. Amino acids: CASSEARGYGYTF.